This T cell receptor beta chain was documented in a study of shared clonotypes between healthy human individuals. Study at large: Participating donors consisted of a couple of women and a few men aged 18 to 49.

The V gene lost 5 bases and the J gene lost 1 base, with 14 bases spanning the gap. The CDR3 is 14 amino acids. The germline V gene has CDR1 SQVTM and CDR2 ANQGSEA. TCRdb's table, derived via immunoSEQ multiplex PCR, lists solely in-frame clones and lacks some. The repertoire holds about 1.5 million clones, approximately 98% seen once, with 0.45% in the top ten. The study's findings and limits: Of the naive CD4 clonotypes, 4% to 5% were shared across several donors. Despite large depth, sorted-subset datasets appeared incompletely sequenced.

To note about this clone: Its antigen remains unidentified.

The origin of this receptor is a man aged 25 to 40 in good health. V gene TRBV29-1 combines with J gene TRBJ2-5, with D perhaps assigned TRBD1 or TRBD2 (5 bases each). Sample: naive CD4+ T cells sorted from blood. Subset indicated: CD45RA+ positively selected. CDR3 DNA sequence: TGCAGCGTTAGGAACGGGACGACCCAAGAGACCCAGTACTTC. This encodes CSVRNGTTQETQYF. Full variable domain (remainder filled in from reference TRBV29-1 and TRBJ2-5): SAVISQKPSRDICQRGTSLTIQCQVDSQVTMMFWYRQQPGQSLTLIATANQGSEATYESGFVIDKFPISRPNLTFSTLTVSNMSPEDSSIYLCSVRNGTTQETQYFGPGTRLLVL.